Reported below is one T cell receptor beta chain. Which antigen it targets is not known. No clone much larger than this one lies a single base away; base qualities are absent. Amplification of TCR beta CDR3 regions was carried out from RNA transcripts. The first round of RT-PCR for the TCR CDR3 was performed with the HTBI primer set and the Qiagen OneStep RT-PCR kit. Libraries were constructed in a second round of multiplex PCR, after which size selection and purification were carried out. Libraries were sequenced paired-end with 100 bp reads on an Illumina HiSeq2000. The authors' analysis ran thus. SOAPnuke was used to process the raw data, with reads discarded if the reads contained adapters or uncalled bases, had a mean Phred below 15, or lacked an exact constant-primer or identifier match. High-quality paired reads were merged using COPE v1.2.5, and each unique nucleotide sequence was defined as a clonotype. Clonotypes were aligned to IMGT TRBV, TRBD and TRBJ reference segments using MiTCR v1.1. Analysis was restricted to V-J combinations with a frequency above 0.0001, which covered approximately 99% of repertoires. The TCS score was defined as the ratio of F50 (clonal expansion) to E x V (chaos), calculated using BLOSUM62-based TCRdist between CDR3 peptides within each V-J. Welch's t-statistics and random forest reduced 500 to 550 V-J features to 10 to 15, which were used in a naive Bayes classifier (R e1071). Thyroid-blood repertoire similarity was quantified with the Morisita-Horn index. TCRdb took the public reads, trimmed them with fastp at Q25, ran MiXCR for clone calling and kept in-frame beta chains. Each CDR3 protein appears once, grouped with its most common genes and DNA. TCRdb, rather than the study authors, made the V and J calls. This sample has about 700,000 distinct CDR3 sequences in its table, and just under 45% of those were observed once. Of the sample, roughly 7.2% is held by the ten largest clones.

The study excluded patients with uncontrolled infections, other autoimmune diseases, pregnancy or lactation. Clinical symptoms, serum thyroxine and TRAb, thyroid ultrasound, and orbital computed tomography formed the basis for the diagnoses. Total RNA was extracted with Trizol reagent, and quality was checked on an Agilent 2100 Bioanalyzer. Germline trimming: 6 bases from V, 3 bases from J; junction bases outside gene matches: 6. Via the germline V gene, CDR1 is ENHRY and CDR2 SYGVKD. The CDR3 numbers 16 residues from cysteine through phenylalanine. The read is trimmed to its CDR3 DNA, 48 bases read in frame from base 1. These data come from a study of T cells in Graves' hyperthyroidism and ophthalmopathy (dated by TCRdb to the late 2010s). About the study as a whole: To identify distinguishing TCR V-J signatures, a discovery cohort of 100 patients was used, comprising 40 to 45 with Graves' ophthalmopathy and some 57 with stable Graves' hyperthyroidism. Following sampling, methimazole starting at 30 mg daily was given to hyperthyroidism patients, and high-dose intravenous methylprednisolone was given to ophthalmopathy patients. Thyroid tissue and blood T-cell repertoires from about six Graves' hyperthyroidism patients were also compared in the study. Whether ophthalmopathy could be predicted prospectively was tested in an independent validation cohort made up of under 20 hyperthyroidism patients plus 17 patients who later progressed to ophthalmopathy. The 75 to 100 discovery patients were randomly split 7:3 into training and test sets. The paper describes TCR Vbeta CDR3 sequencing of about 140 peripheral blood samples, made up of some 40 ophthalmopathy patients, more than 70 hyperthyroidism patients and 17 progressor patients.

The paper as a whole reports these results and caveats: No statistical method was used to fix the sample size in advance, and group allocation was not hidden from the investigators. Most expanded thyroid clonotypes (frequency above 0.001) were also detected in blood, a finding suggesting that blood repertoires may reflect thyroid immune responses. In validation, the model predicted progression to ophthalmopathy a median of about 5.9 months before onset, with approximately 68% sensitivity and roughly 79% specificity. A 13 V-J signature model separated ophthalmopathy from stable hyperthyroidism, with about 88% sensitivity and around 84% specificity in cross-validation and 80%/75% in testing.

This receptor was taken from an adult man with Graves' disease, either hyperthyroidism or ophthalmopathy (not recorded which). The chain is made from TRBV10-3 and TRBJ2-5; TRBD2 fits 14 bases in the junction. Sequences were obtained from peripheral blood or thyroid tissue (not recorded which). The DNA reads TGTGCCATCAGCCTTGGGACTAGCGGGAGCAAAGAGACCCAGTACTTC. It specifies CAISLGTSGSKETQYF.